One and the same sample provided the 28 T cell receptor beta chains below, sequenced in a study of identical twins. A single record per CDR3 protein comes from TCRdb applying MiXCR to the 5' RACE reads. Of hundreds of thousands of distinct CDR3 sequences in the sample, around 8.6% were seen once. The same specimen was also included in a second study, on yellow fever vaccine responses in identical twins.

The specimen was PBMCs. The receptors were gathered from a woman younger than 30 in good health.

This chain connects TRBV12-3 or TRBV12-4 to TRBJ2-2; D might be TRBD2 (6 bases). This CDR3 is built from 17 residues. The V end lost 4 bases, the J end lost 2 bases, and 17 bases lay between the germline ends. The CDR3 here is CASSSWVAVYNTGELFF. CDR3 DNA sequence: TGTGCCAGCAGTTCCTGGGTAGCGGTTTATAACACCGGGGAGCTGTTTTTT.

This clonotype was seen only a few times. The chain links TRBV21-1 to TRBJ2-3; the DNA was not compared with TRBD2, the D call given in the table. TRBV21-1 has pseudogene status. This CDR3 has 14 residues. The CDR3 reads CASSKGLAGDTQYF. The CDR3, as DNA: TGTGCCAGCAGCAAGGGGCTAGCGGGAGATACGCAGTATTTT.

The chain has TRBV5-1 and TRBJ2-7; TRBD1 agrees at 9 bases. Germline CDR1 and CDR2: SGHRS and YFSETQ. This CDR3 comprises 15 residues. V was pared by 4 bases and J by 2 bases, with 7 bases of the junction left unmatched. The CDR3: CASSGGQGLTYEQYF. CDR3 bases: TGCGCCAGCAGCGGGGGACAGGGCTTAACCTACGAGCAGTACTTC.

This clonotype has only a few counts. V is TRBV4-3 and J is TRBJ2-3, with TRBD2 matching over 7 bases. The CDR3 loop spans 17 amino acids. V trimming: 0 bases; J trimming: 6 bases; junction bases outside the gene matches: 12. The germline gives CDR1 LGHNA, CDR2 YSLEER. CDR3 loop: CASSQDFRGRNLDTQYF. CDR3 DNA sequence: TGCGCCAGCAGCCAAGATTTTCGCGGGAGAAATTTGGATACGCAGTATTTT.

This clonotype appeared a few times. The chain has TRBV5-1 and TRBJ2-7; D possibly uses TRBD1 or TRBD2 (5 bases each). Trimming took 3 bases from V and 3 from J, leaving 16 bases between them. The germline V gene has CDR1 SGHRS and CDR2 YFSETQ. The CDR3 spans 15 residues. The CDR3 DNA reads as TGCGCCAGCAGCTCCACGGGACGGACAAGCTACGAGCAGTACTTC. Translated, it gives CASSSTGRTSYEQYF.

This clonotype was counted between two and nine times. The chain couples TRBV27 to TRBJ2-1; TRBD1 matches 8 bases. The V gene's germline CDR1 is MNHEY and CDR2 SMNVEV (reference sequence). V dropped 4 bases and J dropped 5; count of bases not matched to a gene: 10. The CDR3 is 16 residues long. CDR3 nucleotides: TGTGCCAGCAGTTCTCCTCCGGCAGGGGGCAACAATGAGCAGTTCTTC. Translation: CASSSPPAGGNNEQFF.

This clonotype has a handful of counts. V is TRBV4-2 and J is TRBJ2-2, with TRBD1 identical over 8 bases. The CDR3 is made up of 18 amino acids. V gave up 0 bases and J gave up 6 bases; unmatched junction bases: 12. Germline CDR1 and CDR2: LGHNA and YNFKEQ. The CDR3 loop is CASSQDSLTGDYSGELFF. In nucleotides, the CDR3 is TGTGCCAGCAGCCAAGATTCGCTGACAGGGGATTACTCCGGGGAGCTGTTTTTT.

J is TRBJ2-7 and V is TRBV20-1; 11 bases align to TRBD2. The germline V gene encodes CDR1 DFQATT and CDR2 SNEGSKA (reference sequence). The CDR3 length is 18 residues. V shed 6 bases, J shed 2 bases, and the junction held 18 bases outside the gene matches. The CDR3 loop is CSAQALAGAPRDPYEQYF. In nucleotides, the CDR3 is TGCAGTGCCCAGGCACTAGCGGGGGCCCCACGAGATCCCTACGAGCAGTACTTC.

This clonotype turned up a few times. The chain carries TRBV30 and TRBJ2-3; D possibly uses TRBD1 or TRBD2 (6 bases each). V shed 1 base and J shed 6 bases, with 11 bases lying between them. The V gene's germline CDR1 is GTSNPN and CDR2 SVGIG (reference sequence). The CDR3 length is 13 residues. CDR3 sequence: CAWSGGARDTQYF. In DNA, the CDR3 is TGTGCCTGGAGTGGGGGGGCTCGGGATACGCAGTATTTT.

This clonotype was detected many times. This sequence joins TRBV7-9 and TRBJ1-1, with 8 bases lining up with TRBD1. CDR1 SEHNR and CDR2 FQNEAQ come from the germline V gene (reference sequence). V gave up 5 bases and J gave up 3 bases; unmatched junction bases: 8. The CDR3 loop spans 15 amino acids. The CDR3 loop reads CASSPLTGEDTEAFF. The CDR3 DNA is TGTGCCAGCAGCCCCCTGACAGGGGAGGACACTGAAGCTTTCTTT.

The chain couples TRBV12-3 or TRBV12-4 to TRBJ2-7; D possibly corresponds to TRBD2 (6 bases). The CDR3 is made up of 13 amino acids. V gave up 6 bases and J gave up 5 bases, with 14 bases separating them. CDR3 DNA sequence: TGTGCCAGCAGCCGGGACTTCAGCAACGAGCAGTACTTC. It yields the protein CASSRDFSNEQYF.

This clonotype was picked up a small number of times. This chain links TRBV11-2 with TRBJ1-5; possible D gene TRBD1, 6 bases. The germline V gene encodes CDR1 SGHAT and CDR2 FQNNGV. The V end lost 1 base, the J end lost 3 bases, and 10 bases lay between the germline ends. This CDR3 region has 15 residues. CDR3 sequence (DNA): TGTGCCAGCAGCTTAGCGGCAGGGGACAATCAGCCCCAGCATTTT. As protein: CASSLAAGDNQPQHF.

This rearrangement joins TRBV30 to TRBJ2-7, with D perhaps TRBD1 (5 bases). V was clipped by 0 bases and J by 2 bases, with 14 bases between them. This CDR3 is built from 15 residues. Per germline, CDR1 GTSNPN and CDR2 SVGIG (reference sequence). CDR3 nucleotide sequence: TGTGCCTGGAGTGTACAATCAGGGCCCGCCTACGAGCAGTACTTC. Its translation is CAWSVQSGPAYEQYF.

The rearrangement uses TRBV6-5 and TRBJ1-3; D not resolved. The CDR3 covers 15 residues. CDR1 is MNHEY and CDR2 is SVGAGI in the germline V gene. The V end was cut by 2 bases, the J end by 2 bases, with 10 bases between. The CDR3 reads CASSYPSVAGNTIYF. The CDR3 bases are TGTGCCAGCAGTTACCCCTCCGTGGCTGGAAACACCATATATTTT.

This rearrangement joins TRBV27 to TRBJ2-5, with D perhaps given as TRBD1 or TRBD2 (5 bases each). V lost 5 bases to trimming and J lost 1 base, with 14 bases between them. CDR1 and CDR2 from the germline V gene are MNHEY and SMNVEV (reference sequence). The CDR3 is 15 residues long. The DNA for the CDR3 is TGTGCCAGCAGTCCCTTAATGGGGGTCCAAGAGACCCAGTACTTC. Translating gives CASSPLMGVQETQYF.

This rearrangement joins TRBV6-2 or TRBV6-3 to TRBJ2-1, with D possibly TRBD2 on 6 matching bases. Germline V gene sequence: CDR1 MNHEY, CDR2 SVGEGT. The CDR3 length is 16 residues. The ends were cut back, 5 bases at V and 5 bases at J, with 19 bases in the middle. The CDR3 region is CASSHFTPKRDNEQFF. CDR3 DNA sequence: TGTGCCAGCAGTCACTTTACGCCTAAGCGGGACAATGAGCAGTTCTTC.

This clonotype has ten or more counts. The chain is built from TRBV20-1 and TRBJ2-5, with D perhaps TRBD1 (5 bases). The ends were cut back, 0 bases at V and 5 bases at J, with 10 bases in the middle. Per germline, CDR1 DFQATT and CDR2 SNEGSKA (reference sequence). This CDR3 is 13 amino acids long. The CDR3 loop is CSARDPRVETQYF. CDR3 coding DNA: TGCAGTGCTAGAGATCCCAGGGTCGAGACCCAGTACTTC.

The gene calls are TRBV28 and TRBJ2-3; no clear D. The CDR3 totals 14 residues. Germline V gene lookup returns CDR1 MDHEN and CDR2 SYDVKM. Deletions cut 6 bases from V and 2 bases from J, with 12 bases between. The CDR3 protein is CASSSGPTTDTQYF. CDR3 nucleotides: TGTGCCAGCAGCTCAGGACCCACCACAGATACGCAGTATTTT.

This clonotype came up a few times. In DNA form, the CDR3 reads TGTGCCAGCAGTGTAAACAGGGGGGATACGCAGTATTTT. Translated, it gives CASSVNRGDTQYF. This chain joins TRBV2 and TRBJ2-3, with 8 bases that match TRBD1. The CDR3 is 13 residues long. Per the germline V gene, CDR1 is SNHLY and CDR2 is FYNNEI. The J segment lost 6 bases and the V segment lost 4 bases, leaving 3 bases of the junction unmatched.

This clonotype has more than one count but fewer than ten. The chain links TRBV28 to TRBJ2-6; TRBD1 matches 9 bases. V lost 6 bases and J lost 3; bases outside the gene matches: 6. Germline V lookup: CDR1 MDHEN, CDR2 SYDVKM. This CDR3 region has 16 residues. Written as DNA, the CDR3 is TGTGCCAGCAGCCCTACAGGGGGCCGTGGGGCCAACGTCCTGACTTTC. Its protein product is CASSPTGGRGANVLTF. The full variable domain, with the rest looked up from reference TRBV28 and TRBJ2-6, is DVKVTQSSRYLVKRTGEKVFLECVQDMDHENMFWYRQDPGLGLRLIYFSYDVKMKEKGDIPEGYSVSREKKERFSLILESASTNQTSMYLCASSPTGGRGANVLTFGAGSRLTVL.

This chain links TRBV6-1 with TRBJ1-2; D gene ambiguous. The V gene's germline CDR1 is MNHNS and CDR2 SASEGT. V lost 7 bases and J 6 bases, leaving 18 bases between the germline ends. CDR3 length: 14 amino acids. This CDR3 is CASMKGSAVDGYTF. CDR3 bases: TGTGCCAGCATGAAGGGCTCGGCGGTGGATGGCTACACCTTC.

The chain couples TRBV9 to TRBJ2-7; tentative D call: TRBD1 (6 bases). Germline lookup yields CDR1 SGDLS and CDR2 YYNGEE. CDR3 size: 14 residues. Between the trimmed V and J ends, which lost 3 bases and 2 bases, there was a span of 12 bases. The CDR3: CASSANRDTYEQYF. The CDR3 DNA follows: TGTGCCAGCAGCGCGAACAGGGATACCTACGAGCAGTACTTC.

The chain is built from TRBV6-1 and TRBJ2-2; D remains unclear. Trimming cost V 7 bases and J 4 bases, with 10 bases left between them. The germline gives CDR1 MNHNS, CDR2 SASEGT. This CDR3 has 13 residues. The CDR3 nucleotides are TGTGCCAGCACAGTCGGCCGCACCGGGGAGCTGTTTTTT. Translating gives CASTVGRTGELFF.

This clonotype was observed a handful of times. The CDR3 here is CSARDREEVYNEQFF. CDR3 coding DNA: TGCAGTGCTAGAGACCGGGAGGAGGTCTACAATGAGCAGTTCTTC. This rearrangement joins TRBV20-1 to TRBJ2-1; 7 nucleotides align to TRBD2. The trim removed 0 bases at V and 3 bases at J, leaving 5 bases unmatched. Germline V gene sequence: CDR1 DFQATT, CDR2 SNEGSKA (reference sequence). The CDR3 is made up of 15 amino acids.

This clonotype has only a few counts. The rearrangement uses TRBV6-2 or TRBV6-3 and TRBJ2-1, with TRBD2 identical over 11 bases. Unmatched junction bases numbered 5, after V lost 6 bases and J lost 7 bases. CDR1 is MNHEY and CDR2 is SVGEGT in the germline V gene. This CDR3 contains 14 residues. CDR3 region: CASRLTSGMNEQFF. In nucleotides, the CDR3 is TGTGCCAGCAGGCTGACTAGCGGGATGAATGAGCAGTTCTTC.

The CDR3 spells CASSDAATEVGTDTQYF. The DNA for the CDR3 is TGTGCCAGCAGTGATGCCGCGACAGAGGTTGGCACAGATACGCAGTATTTT. The rearrangement joins TRBV6-1 to TRBJ2-3; a possible D gene is TRBD1 (5 bases). Germline V lookup: CDR1 MNHNS, CDR2 SASEGT. The CDR3 is 17 residues long. V was pared by 3 bases and J by 1 base, with 17 bases between.

This clonotype showed up many times. The chain links TRBV5-6 to TRBJ1-2; 7 nucleotides align to TRBD1. Germline V gene data show CDR1 as SGHDT and CDR2 as YYEEEE. The V and J ends lost 4 bases and 4 bases, in that order; junction bases with no gene match: 7. This CDR3 is built from 14 residues. The CDR3 loop is CASSPKGQPYGYTF. DNA for the CDR3: TGTGCCAGCAGCCCTAAGGGACAGCCCTATGGCTACACCTTC.

This sequence joins TRBV20-1 and TRBJ2-1; D possibly matches TRBD1 or TRBD2 (5 bases each). V was pared by 3 bases and J by 8 bases, with 29 bases between. Germline V gene sequence: CDR1 DFQATT, CDR2 SNEGSKA (reference sequence). The CDR3 has 18 amino acids. The CDR3 region has the DNA TGCAGTGCTAGGGGGCCACTTCCGTTGGGCAGCCTGGGGGATGAGCAGTTCTTC. Amino acid sequence: CSARGPLPLGSLGDEQFF.